The following is a T cell receptor (beta chain) sequence with its context. This entry comes from a study of blood T cell repertoires in COVID-19. CDR1 and CDR2 (germline): MNHEY, SVGAGI. Trimming removed 8 bases from V and 4 bases from J, with 8 bases in between. The CDR3 covers 11 residues. Method: immunoSEQ multiplex PCR; TCRdb's copy keeps in-frame clones and lacks some. The sample gives some 200,000 clones, approximately 89% of which show up once; about 5% is in the top ten. This sequence was found in a woman between 35 and 50 years old with acute or convalescent COVID-19. The sequenced sample consisted of peripheral blood. The genes are TRBV6-5 and TRBJ1-2; no clear D. CDR3 residues: CASRVGYGYTF. Written as DNA, the CDR3 is TGTGCCAGCCGGGTCGGCTATGGCTACACCTTC.